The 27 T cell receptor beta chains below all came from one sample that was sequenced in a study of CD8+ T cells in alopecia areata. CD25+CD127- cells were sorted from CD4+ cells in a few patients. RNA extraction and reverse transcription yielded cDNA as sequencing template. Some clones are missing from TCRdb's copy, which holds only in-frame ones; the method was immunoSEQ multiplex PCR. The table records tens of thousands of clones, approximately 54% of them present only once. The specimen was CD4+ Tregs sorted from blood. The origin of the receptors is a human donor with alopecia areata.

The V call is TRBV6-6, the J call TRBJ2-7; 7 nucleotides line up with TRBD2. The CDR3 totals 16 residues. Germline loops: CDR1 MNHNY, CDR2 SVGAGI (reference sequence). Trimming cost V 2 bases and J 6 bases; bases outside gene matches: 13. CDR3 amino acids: CASSYPGGRAIGEQYF. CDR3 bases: TGTGCCAGCAGTTACCCCGGAGGGAGGGCTATCGGCGAGCAGTACTTC.

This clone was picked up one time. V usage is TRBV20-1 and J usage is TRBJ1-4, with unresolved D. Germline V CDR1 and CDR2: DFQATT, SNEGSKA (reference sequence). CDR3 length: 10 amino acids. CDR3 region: CGATNEKLFF. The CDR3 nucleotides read TGCGGGGCAACTAATGAAAAACTGTTTTTT.

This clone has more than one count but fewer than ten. In DNA form, the CDR3 reads TGTGCCAGCAGTTTACCCCCGGCTAGCGGGAGCTCCTACGAGCAGTACTTC. Translating it yields CASSLPPASGSSYEQYF. This chain connects TRBV28 to TRBJ2-7, with 10 bases matching TRBD2. After removal of 2 bases from V and 0 bases from J, the junction contained 7 bases not matched to a gene. Germline CDR1 reads MDHEN; CDR2 reads SYDVKM. CDR3 length equals 17 residues.

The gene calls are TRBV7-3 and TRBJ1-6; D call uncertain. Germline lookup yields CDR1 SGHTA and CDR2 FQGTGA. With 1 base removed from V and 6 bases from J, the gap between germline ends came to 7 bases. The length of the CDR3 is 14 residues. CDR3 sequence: CASSLRMGNSPLHF. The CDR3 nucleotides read TGTGCCAGCAGCTTAAGGATGGGTAATTCACCCCTCCACTTT.

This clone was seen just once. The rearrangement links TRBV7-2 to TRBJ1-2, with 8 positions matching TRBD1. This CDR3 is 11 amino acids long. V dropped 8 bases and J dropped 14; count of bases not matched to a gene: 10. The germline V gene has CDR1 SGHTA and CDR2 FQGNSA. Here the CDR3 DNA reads TGTGCCAGCGGGGACAGGAGGCTCGGGACCTTC. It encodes CASGDRRLGTF.

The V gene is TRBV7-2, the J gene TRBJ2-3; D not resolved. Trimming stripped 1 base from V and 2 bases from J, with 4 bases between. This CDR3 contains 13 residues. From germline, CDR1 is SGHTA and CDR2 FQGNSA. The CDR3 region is CASSLEVTDTQYF. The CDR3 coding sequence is TGTGCCAGCAGCTTAGAGGTCACAGATACGCAGTATTTT.

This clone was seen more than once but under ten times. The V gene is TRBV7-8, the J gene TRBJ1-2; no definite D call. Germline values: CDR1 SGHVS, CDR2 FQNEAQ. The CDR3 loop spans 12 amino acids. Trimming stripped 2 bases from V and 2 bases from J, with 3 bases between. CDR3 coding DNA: TGTGCCAGCAGCTTAATGAACTATGGCTACACCTTC. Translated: CASSLMNYGYTF.

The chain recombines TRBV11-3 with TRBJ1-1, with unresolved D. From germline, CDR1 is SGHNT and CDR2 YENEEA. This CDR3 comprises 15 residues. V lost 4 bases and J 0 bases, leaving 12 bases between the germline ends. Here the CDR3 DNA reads TGTGCCAGCAGCTCAAACCCCGGAATGAACACTGAAGCTTTCTTT. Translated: CASSSNPGMNTEAFF.

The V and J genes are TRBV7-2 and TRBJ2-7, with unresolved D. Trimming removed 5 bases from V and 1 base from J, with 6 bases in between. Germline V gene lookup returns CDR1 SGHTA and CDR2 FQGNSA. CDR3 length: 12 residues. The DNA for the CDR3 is TGTGCCAGCAGCCCGAGTTCCTACGAGCAGTACTTC. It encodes CASSPSSYEQYF.

The CDR3 region is CASSLDGVGGKQYF. CDR3 DNA: TGTGCCAGCAGCTTAGATGGTGTTGGGGGAAAGCAGTACTTC. V usage is TRBV11-3 and J usage is TRBJ2-7; the D call may be TRBD1 or TRBD2 (5 bases each). Deletions cut 0 bases from V and 8 bases from J, with 14 bases between. This CDR3 has 14 amino acids. Germline-derived CDR1 and CDR2 are SGHNT and YENEEA.

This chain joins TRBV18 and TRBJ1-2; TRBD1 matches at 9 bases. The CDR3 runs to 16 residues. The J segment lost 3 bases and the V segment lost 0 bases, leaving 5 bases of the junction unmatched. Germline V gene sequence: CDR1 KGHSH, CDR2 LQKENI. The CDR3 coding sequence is TGTGCCAGCTCACCACCGGGGACAGGGAGAGACTATGGCTACACCTTC. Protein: CASSPPGTGRDYGYTF.

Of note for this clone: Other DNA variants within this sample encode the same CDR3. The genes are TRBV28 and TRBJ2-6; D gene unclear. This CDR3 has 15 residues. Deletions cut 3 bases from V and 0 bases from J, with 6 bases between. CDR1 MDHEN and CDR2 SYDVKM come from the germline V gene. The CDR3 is CASSFGGSGANVLTF. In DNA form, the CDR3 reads TGTGCCAGCAGTTTCGGCGGCTCTGGGGCCAACGTCCTGACTTTC.

CDR3: CASSPQTGSQDEQFF. The CDR3, as DNA: TGTGCCAGCTCACCACAAACAGGGAGCCAAGATGAGCAGTTCTTC. V gene TRBV18 combines with J gene TRBJ2-1; perhaps TRBD1 as D (6 bases). Germline V gives CDR1 KGHSH, CDR2 LQKENI. The ends were cut back, 1 base at V and 8 bases at J, with 15 bases in the middle. This CDR3 comprises 15 residues.

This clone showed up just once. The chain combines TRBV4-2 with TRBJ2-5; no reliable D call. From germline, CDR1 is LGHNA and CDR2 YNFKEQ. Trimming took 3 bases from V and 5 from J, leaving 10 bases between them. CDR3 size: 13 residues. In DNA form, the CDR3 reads TGTGCCAGCAGCCAGAATAGATGGGAGACCCAGTACTTC. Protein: CASSQNRWETQYF.

CDR3 amino acids: CASSVWGSGANVLTF. The DNA for the CDR3 is TGTGCCAGCAGCGTATGGGGGAGTGGGGCCAACGTCCTGACTTTC. This chain joins TRBV9 and TRBJ2-6; D possibly matches TRBD1 or TRBD2 (5 bases each). CDR1 is SGDLS, CDR2 YYNGEE, per germline. The CDR3 is 15 amino acids. V lost 1 base, J lost 3 bases, and 8 bases lay in between.

CDR3: CASSQTPGQINQPQHF. CDR3 coding DNA: TGTGCCAGCTCCCAAACCCCCGGACAGATCAATCAGCCCCAGCATTTT. The chain recombines TRBV18 with TRBJ1-5; a weak D match, TRBD1 (6 bases). Germline V gene data show CDR1 as KGHSH and CDR2 as LQKENI. Trimming pared 6 bases from V and 3 bases from J, leaving 18 bases between. The CDR3 contains 16 residues.

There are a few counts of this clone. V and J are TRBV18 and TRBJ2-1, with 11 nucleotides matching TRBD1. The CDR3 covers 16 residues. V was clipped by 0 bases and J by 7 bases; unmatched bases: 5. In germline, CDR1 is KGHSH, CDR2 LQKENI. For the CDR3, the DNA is TGTGCCAGCTCACCACCCTGGACAGGGGGCCGGAATGAGCAGTTCTTC. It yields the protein CASSPPWTGGRNEQFF.

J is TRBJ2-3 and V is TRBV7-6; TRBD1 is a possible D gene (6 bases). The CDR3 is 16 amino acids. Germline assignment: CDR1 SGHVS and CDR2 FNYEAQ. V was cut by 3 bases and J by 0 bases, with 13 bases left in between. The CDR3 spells CASSFMAGESTDTQYF. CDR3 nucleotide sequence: TGTGCCAGCAGCTTCATGGCAGGGGAGAGCACAGATACGCAGTATTTT.

CDR3 nucleotides: TGTGCCTGGATTAGGGACTCCTATGAGGGCTACACCTTC. Amino acid sequence: CAWIRDSYEGYTF. The V call is TRBV30, the J call TRBJ1-2; D possibly corresponds to TRBD1 (5 bases). The germline CDR1 and CDR2 sequences are GTSNPN and SVGIG (reference sequence). This CDR3 region has 13 residues. V was shortened by 4 bases and J by 8 bases, with 17 bases between the two germline ends. Variable domain in full (rest from reference TRBV30 and TRBJ1-2): SQTIHQWPATLVQPVGSPLSLECTVEGTSNPNLYWYRQAAGRGLQLLFYSVGIGQISSEVPQNLSASRPQDRQFILSSKKLLLSDSGFYLCAWIRDSYEGYTFGSGTRLTVV.

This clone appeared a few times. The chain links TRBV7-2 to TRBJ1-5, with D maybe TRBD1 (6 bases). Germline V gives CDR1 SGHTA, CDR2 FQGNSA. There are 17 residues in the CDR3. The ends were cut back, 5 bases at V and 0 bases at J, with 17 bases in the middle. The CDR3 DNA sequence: TGTGCCAGCAGCCCGGGCAGGGGAAGCTATAGCAATCAGCCCCAGCATTTT. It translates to CASSPGRGSYSNQPQHF.

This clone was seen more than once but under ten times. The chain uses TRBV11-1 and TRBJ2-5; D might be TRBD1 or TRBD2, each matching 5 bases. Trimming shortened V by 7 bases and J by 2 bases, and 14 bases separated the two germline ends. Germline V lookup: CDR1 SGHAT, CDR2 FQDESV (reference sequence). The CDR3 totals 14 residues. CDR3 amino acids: CASNRDPFQETQYF. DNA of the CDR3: TGTGCCAGCAACCGGGACCCATTTCAAGAGACCCAGTACTTC. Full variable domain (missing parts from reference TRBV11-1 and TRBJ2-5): EAEVAQSPRYKITEKSQAVAFWCDPISGHATLYWYRQILGQGPELLVQFQDESVVDDSQLPKDRFSAERLKGVDSTLKIQPAELGDSAMYLCASNRDPFQETQYFGPGTRLLVL.

The CDR3 DNA follows: TGCGCCAGCAGCCAAGACTCGGATCCAGGGTCTCCCGGAAACACCATATATTTT. Its translation: CASSQDSDPGSPGNTIYF. The chain uses TRBV4-1 and TRBJ1-3; D may be TRBD1 (5 bases). The CDR3 contains 18 residues. CDR1 and CDR2 (germline): MGHRA, YSYEKL. The germline V and J ends were trimmed by 0 bases and 4 bases, with 19 bases remaining between them.

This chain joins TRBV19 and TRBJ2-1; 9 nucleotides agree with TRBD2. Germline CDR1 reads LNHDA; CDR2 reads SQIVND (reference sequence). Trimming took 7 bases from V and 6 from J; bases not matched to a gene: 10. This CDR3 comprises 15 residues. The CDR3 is CASTLLAGQTNEQFF. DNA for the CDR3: TGTGCCAGTACCTTACTAGCGGGTCAAACCAATGAGCAGTTCTTC.

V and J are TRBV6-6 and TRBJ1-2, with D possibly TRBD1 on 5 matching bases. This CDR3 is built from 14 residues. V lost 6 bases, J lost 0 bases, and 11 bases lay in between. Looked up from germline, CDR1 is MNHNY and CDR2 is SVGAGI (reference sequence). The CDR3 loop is CASSRGDSNYGYTF. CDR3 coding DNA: TGTGCCAGCAGCCGAGGGGACTCTAACTATGGCTACACCTTC.

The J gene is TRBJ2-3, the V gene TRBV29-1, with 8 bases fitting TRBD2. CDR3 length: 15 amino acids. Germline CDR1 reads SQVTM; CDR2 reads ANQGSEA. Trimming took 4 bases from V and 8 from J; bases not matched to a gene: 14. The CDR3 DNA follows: TGCAGCGTTGCTCCCGGGGGGGTTTTAACTGGTACGCAGTATTTT. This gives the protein CSVAPGGVLTGTQYF.

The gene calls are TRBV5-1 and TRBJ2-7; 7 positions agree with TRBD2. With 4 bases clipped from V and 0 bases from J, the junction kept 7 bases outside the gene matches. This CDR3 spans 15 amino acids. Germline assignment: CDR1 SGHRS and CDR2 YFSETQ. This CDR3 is CASSLESGASYEQYF. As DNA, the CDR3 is TGCGCCAGCAGCCTGGAAAGCGGGGCCTCCTACGAGCAGTACTTC. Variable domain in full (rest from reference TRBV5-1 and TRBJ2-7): KAGVTQTPRYLIKTRGQQVTLSCSPISGHRSVSWYQQTPGQGLQFLFEYFSETQRNKGNFPGRFSGRQFSNSRSEMNVSTLELGDSALYLCASSLESGASYEQYFGPGTRLTVT.

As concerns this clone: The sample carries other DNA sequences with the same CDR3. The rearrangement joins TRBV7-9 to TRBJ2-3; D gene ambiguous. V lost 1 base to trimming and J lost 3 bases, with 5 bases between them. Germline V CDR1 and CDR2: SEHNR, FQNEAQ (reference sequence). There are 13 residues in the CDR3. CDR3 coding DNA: TGTGCCAGCAGCTTAGGGCTGACAGATACGCAGTATTTT. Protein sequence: CASSLGLTDTQYF.